These T cell receptor beta chains were read from a single sample in a study of blood T cells in healthy people across ages. TCRdb reprocessed the 5' RACE reads via MiXCR and lists one record per CDR3 protein. Of over 450,000 distinct CDR3 sequences listed, less than 25% are singletons. This same sample was also part of a study on T cells of mothers and their children.

The sequenced sample consisted of blood. Source of these receptors: a boy aged 5-17 years in good health. Each CDR3 is given with its conserved first and last residue. A D gene is named only where the DNA matches it firmly. Expanded clones get a size class; other rows say once, few or many, or leave the size out.

J | D | size | V | DNA | CDR3
TRBJ2-7 | TRBD1 | few | TRBV6-2/TRBV6-3 | TGTGCCAGCAGTTACGAACTATCGGGACAGATATCTGGCTACGAGCAGTACTTC | CASSYELSGQISGYEQYF
TRBJ2-7 | NA | NA | TRBV28 | TGTGCCAGCAGGCGGGTCGAGGACTACGAGCAGTACTTC | CASRRVEDYEQYF
TRBJ1-2 | TRBD1 | NA | TRBV2 | TGTGCCAGCAGTGGTGGACAGGGCGGCTATGGCTACACCTTC | CASSGGQGGYGYTF
TRBJ2-5 | TRBD2 | NA | TRBV2 | TGTGCCAGCGGGAGGGTGAAGACCCAGTACTTC | CASGRVKTQYF
TRBJ1-2 | NA | NA | TRBV5-1 | TGCGCCAGCAGCTTGGAAGCGCAAACCCCTCCCTTCTATGGCTACACCTTC | CASSLEAQTPPFYGYTF
TRBJ2-5 | NA | NA | TRBV2 | TGTGCCAGCGGAACCGGGAACATCGAGACCCAGTACTTC | CASGTGNIETQYF
TRBJ2-5 | TRBD2 | NA | TRBV29-1 | TGCAGCGTTGTGGGGTCTCCGGGACTAGGTCCCGGGACCCAGTACTTC | CSVVGSPGLGPGTQYF
TRBJ1-1 | NA | NA | TRBV28 | TGTGCCAGCGAACAGGAAATGAACACTGAAGCTTTCTTT | CASEQEMNTEAFF
TRBJ2-3 | NA | NA | TRBV28 | TGTGCCAGCAGTCGAACAGGGATGGGCACAGATACGCAGTATTTT | CASSRTGMGTDTQYF
TRBJ2-1 | TRBD1 | NA | TRBV6-2/TRBV6-3 | TGTGCCAGCAGGACAGGGCGTGAGCAGTTCTTC | CASRTGREQFF
TRBJ1-5 | NA | NA | TRBV2 | TGTGCCAGCAGTGAATGGCAGGTCAATCAGCCCCAGCATTTT | CASSEWQVNQPQHF
TRBJ1-4 | TRBD1 | few | TRBV6-5 | TGTGCCAGCAGGAGGGGGCTAAAAGAAAAACTGTTTTTT | CASRRGLKEKLFF
TRBJ2-3 | NA | NA | TRBV12-3/TRBV12-4 | TGTGCCAGCAGCTTCCGGGGAAGGACAGATACGGAGTATTTT | CASSFRGRTDTEYF
TRBJ1-2 | NA | NA | TRBV7-3 | TGTGCCAGCAGCTTCACAGGGAGCGGCTACACCTTC | CASSFTGSGYTF
TRBJ2-3 | NA | few | TRBV12-3/TRBV12-4 | TGTGCCAGCAGTTCAGGAGGAGGGAGCACAGATACGCAGTATTTT | CASSSGGGSTDTQYF
TRBJ2-1 | NA | NA | TRBV7-2 | TGTGCCAGCAGCTCCTCCCCTCGGAATGAGCAGTTCTTC | CASSSSPRNEQFF
TRBJ2-5 | NA | NA | TRBV28 | TGTGCCAGCTTAAGGGGGTATTCCAGGGAGACCCAGTACTTC | CASLRGYSRETQYF
TRBJ2-2 | NA | NA | TRBV13 | TGTGCCAGCAGCTTAAACGGGGGATACACCGGGGAGCTGTTTTTT | CASSLNGGYTGELFF
TRBJ2-1 | NA | NA | TRBV20-1 | TGCAGTGCTAGATGGGGGGTGTACTCCTACAATGAGCAGTTCTTC | CSARWGVYSYNEQFF
TRBJ2-3 | TRBD2 | NA | TRBV27 | TGTGCCAGCAGTTTTCGTAGAAGCGGGAGTTCAGATACGCAGTATTTT | CASSFRRSGSSDTQYF
TRBJ1-5 | NA | NA | TRBV12-3/TRBV12-4 | TGTGCCAGCGTCCCAGGTAGCAATCAGCCCCAGCATTTT | CASVPGSNQPQHF
TRBJ1-4 | TRBD1 | few | TRBV6-6 | TGTGCCAGCAACCCGACAGGGCCTAATGAAAAACTGTTTTTT | CASNPTGPNEKLFF
TRBJ2-5 | NA | few | TRBV28 | TGTGCCAGCAGCCCCCCCAGGGCGATGGGAGAGACCCAGTACTTC | CASSPPRAMGETQYF
TRBJ1-4 | NA | NA | TRBV28 | TGTGCCAGCAGTTTTCGTTCCCTGGACGGCGAAAAACTGTTTTTT | CASSFRSLDGEKLFF
TRBJ1-3 | NA | NA | TRBV2 | TGTGCCAGCAGACTCTCCCAAAGCCTCACTGGAAACACCATATATTTT | CASRLSQSLTGNTIYF
TRBJ2-1 | TRBD2 | NA | TRBV9 | TGTGCCAGCGAGAGCGGGGGGGTGGGAGTAAATGAGCAGTTCTTC | CASESGGVGVNEQFF
TRBJ1-1 | NA | few | TRBV4-1 | TGCGCCAGCAGCCAACCAGACAGAGGGACTGAAGCTTTCTTT | CASSQPDRGTEAFF
TRBJ1-1 | NA | NA | TRBV6-6 | TGTGCCAGCAGTAAGAGGGGCTCCAGGACTGAAGCTTTCTTT | CASSKRGSRTEAFF
TRBJ1-1 | TRBD1 | few | TRBV29-1 | TGCAGCGTAGGCCACAGGGGAGGTCTTACTGAAGCTTTCTTT | CSVGHRGGLTEAFF
TRBJ2-5 | NA | NA | TRBV2 | TGTGCCAGCTATCGGCAACAAGAGGCCCAGTACTTC | CASYRQQEAQYF
TRBJ2-1 | TRBD2 | few | TRBV7-2 | TGTGCCAGCAGCATGAGGACTAGCGGGAGGATAGGCAATGAGCAGTTCTTC | CASSMRTSGRIGNEQFF
TRBJ1-5 | NA | few | TRBV4-1 | TGCGCCAGCGCCGAAACCCAGGGACCGTTGGACCAGCCCCAGCATTTT | CASAETQGPLDQPQHF
TRBJ2-3 | NA | NA | TRBV28 | TGTGCCAGCAGTTTAGGGGGAATAGCAGATACGCAGTATTTT | CASSLGGIADTQYF
TRBJ2-1 | NA | NA | TRBV20-1 | TGCAGTGCTAGAGATCGATCGGGGAAACTAGGCGCCTACAATGTGCAGTTCTTC | CSARDRSGKLGAYNVQFF
TRBJ2-1 | TRBD2 | NA | TRBV7-2 | TGTGCCAGCAGCCTGTATGGTCCGGGACTAGCGGGGTACAATGAGCAGTTCTTC | CASSLYGPGLAGYNEQFF
TRBJ2-7 | NA | NA | TRBV4-3 | TGCGCCAGCAGCCAAGATCACGGGGGATTCTCCTACGAGCAGTACTTC | CASSQDHGGFSYEQYF
TRBJ2-3 | NA | few | TRBV20-1 | TGCAGTGCTAGTGACCAGGTGGTTAGGGAAGATACGCAGTATTTT | CSASDQVVREDTQYF
TRBJ1-1 | TRBD1 | few | TRBV20-1 | TGCAGTGCTCTGGACAGGGCCGGATTGAACACTGAAGCTTTCTTT | CSALDRAGLNTEAFF
TRBJ1-1 | NA | NA | TRBV18 | TGTGCCAGCTCACCACCGGGCAGCTATAACACTGAAGCTTTCTTT | CASSPPGSYNTEAFF
TRBJ2-7 | NA | NA | TRBV29-1 | TGCAGCGTTGAAGAGGCGGGGGCCTCCGAGCAGTACTTC | CSVEEAGASEQYF
TRBJ2-1 | NA | few | TRBV20-1 | TGCAGTGCTAGGGAAGACAGTCCCTCCGGGACCGGGGGTTACAATGAGCAGTTCTTC | CSAREDSPSGTGGYNEQFF
TRBJ2-3 | TRBD1 | NA | TRBV4-3 | TGCGCCAGCAGCCAAGACACAGGGGTGGCAGATACGCAGTATTTT | CASSQDTGVADTQYF
TRBJ2-5 | NA | NA | TRBV4-3 | TGCGCCAGCAGCCAAGCTAGCGGAGGGGGAGAGACCCAGTACTTC | CASSQASGGGETQYF
TRBJ2-5 | TRBD2 | NA | TRBV3-1 | TGTGCCAGCAGCCAAGATCTAGCGGGGGTGACCCAGTACTTC | CASSQDLAGVTQYF
TRBJ2-1 | TRBD2 | NA | TRBV28 | TGTGCCAGCGTAACTAGCGGGAGAATTCATGAGCAGTTCTTC | CASVTSGRIHEQFF
TRBJ2-5 | TRBD2 | NA | TRBV20-1 | TGCAGTGCTAGAGGGAGCGGGGGGACCCAGTACTTC | CSARGSGGTQYF
TRBJ2-7 | NA | few | TRBV20-1 | TGCAGTGCCCGACCGGGACAACCCCCCTACGAGCAGTACTTC | CSARPGQPPYEQYF
TRBJ2-5 | NA | NA | TRBV28 | TGTGCCAGCAGTTGGGGGGAGGCGGAACAAGAGACCCAGTACTTC | CASSWGEAEQETQYF
TRBJ2-7 | NA | NA | TRBV27 | TGTGCCAACAGTTCGGGGCAGGGGGGGTACGAGCAGTACTTC | CANSSGQGGYEQYF
TRBJ2-1 | TRBD1 | NA | TRBV7-9 | TGTGCCAGCAGCTTATGGCGGGACAGGGGCAATGAGCAGTTCTTC | CASSLWRDRGNEQFF
TRBJ1-1 | NA | few | TRBV6-5 | TGTGCCAGCAATACTCGGGCTCTAGGGGCGAACACTGTAGCTTTCTTT | CASNTRALGANTVAFF
TRBJ2-7 | NA | NA | TRBV7-3 | TGTGCCAGCAGCTTAAACGGGGGTGTCAACGAGCAGTACTTC | CASSLNGGVNEQYF
TRBJ2-1 | TRBD2 | few | TRBV6-2/TRBV6-3 | TGTGCCAGCTTGGGACTAGCGCTATACAATGAGCAGTTCTTC | CASLGLALYNEQFF
TRBJ1-4 | NA | few | TRBV4-3 | TGCGCCAGCAGCCAAGCGGGGACCCAGGGAAAACTGTTTTTT | CASSQAGTQGKLFF
TRBJ2-2 | TRBD1 | NA | TRBV7-2 | TGTGCCAGCAGCTTAGCTACAGGGGGCGCGGCGGGGGAGCTTTTTTTT | CASSLATGGAAGELFF
TRBJ2-5 | TRBD2 | few | TRBV5-5 | TGTGCCAGCAGCTTGACGACAGTCCCGGGGGGGACCCAGTACTTC | CASSLTTVPGGTQYF
TRBJ2-3 | NA | NA | TRBV2 | TGTGCCAGCAGTGTGATCCGTTCTAGCACAGATACGCAGTATTTT | CASSVIRSSTDTQYF